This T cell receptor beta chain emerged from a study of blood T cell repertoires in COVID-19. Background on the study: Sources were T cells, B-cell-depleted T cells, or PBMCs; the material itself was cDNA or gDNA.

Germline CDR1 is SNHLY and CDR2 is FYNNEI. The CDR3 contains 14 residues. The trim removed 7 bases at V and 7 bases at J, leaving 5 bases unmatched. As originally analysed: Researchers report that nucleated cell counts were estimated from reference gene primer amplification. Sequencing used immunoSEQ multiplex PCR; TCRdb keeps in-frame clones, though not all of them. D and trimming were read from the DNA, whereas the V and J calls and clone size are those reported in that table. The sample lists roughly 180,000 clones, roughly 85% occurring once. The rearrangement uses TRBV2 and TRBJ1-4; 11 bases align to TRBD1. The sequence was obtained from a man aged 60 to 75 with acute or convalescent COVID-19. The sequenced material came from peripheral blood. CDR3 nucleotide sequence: TGTGCCAGCATTAGGGACAGGGGGTCTGAAAAACTGTTTTTT. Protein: CASIRDRGSEKLFF.